This paragraph reports one TCR beta chain. These data are taken from a study of CD8 T cells in Susac syndrome. Trimming left V 7 bases short and J 1 base short, with 12 bases between. The CDR3 is 14 amino acids. Germline V gene sequence: CDR1 MNHEY, CDR2 SVGEGT. Random-hexamer reverse transcription was applied to about 0.5 to 1 ug RNA. The immunoSEQ assay covered 54 Vbeta and 13 Jbeta segments for CDR3. TCRdb reprocessed the immunoSEQ multiplex PCR reads via MiXCR and lists one record per CDR3 protein. This repertoire shows over 95,000 distinct CDR3 sequences, 92% found once; its top ten account for approximately 0.13%. Controls matched for age and sex were healthy donors.

The sequenced sample was CD8+ T cells from PBMCs. This receptor was obtained from a human donor in good health. The chain combines TRBV6-2 or TRBV6-3 with TRBJ2-3; D is uncertain. CDR3 region: CASTPGGGTDTQYF. Here the CDR3 DNA reads TGTGCCAGCACCCCAGGTGGGGGCACAGATACGCAGTATTTT.